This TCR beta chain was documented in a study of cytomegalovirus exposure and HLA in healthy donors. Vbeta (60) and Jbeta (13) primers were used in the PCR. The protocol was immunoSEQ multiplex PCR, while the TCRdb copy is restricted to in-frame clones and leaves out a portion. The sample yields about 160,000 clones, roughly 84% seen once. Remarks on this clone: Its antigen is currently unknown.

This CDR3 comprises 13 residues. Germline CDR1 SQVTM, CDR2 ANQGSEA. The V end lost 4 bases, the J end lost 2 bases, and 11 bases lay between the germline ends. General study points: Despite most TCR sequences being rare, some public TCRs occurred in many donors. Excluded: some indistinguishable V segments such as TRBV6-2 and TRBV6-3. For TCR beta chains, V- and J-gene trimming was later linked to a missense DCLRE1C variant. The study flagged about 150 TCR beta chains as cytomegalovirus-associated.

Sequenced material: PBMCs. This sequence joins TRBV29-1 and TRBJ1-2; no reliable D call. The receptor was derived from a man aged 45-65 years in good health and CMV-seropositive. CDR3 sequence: CSVVQARNYGYTF. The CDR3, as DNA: TGCAGCGTTGTTCAGGCGAGAAACTATGGCTACACCTTC.